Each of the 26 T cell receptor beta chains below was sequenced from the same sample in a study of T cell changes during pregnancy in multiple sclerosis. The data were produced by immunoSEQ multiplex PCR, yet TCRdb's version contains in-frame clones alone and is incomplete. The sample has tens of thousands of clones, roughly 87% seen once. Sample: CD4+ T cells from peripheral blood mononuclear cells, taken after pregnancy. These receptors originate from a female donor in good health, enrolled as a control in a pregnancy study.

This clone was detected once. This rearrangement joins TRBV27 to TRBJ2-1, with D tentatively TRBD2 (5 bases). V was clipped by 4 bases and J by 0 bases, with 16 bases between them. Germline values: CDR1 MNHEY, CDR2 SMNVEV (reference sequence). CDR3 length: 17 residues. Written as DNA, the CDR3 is TGTGCCAGCAGTTACTCCGGGTGGGAGAGCTCCTACAATGAGCAGTTCTTC. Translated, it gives CASSYSGWESSYNEQFF.

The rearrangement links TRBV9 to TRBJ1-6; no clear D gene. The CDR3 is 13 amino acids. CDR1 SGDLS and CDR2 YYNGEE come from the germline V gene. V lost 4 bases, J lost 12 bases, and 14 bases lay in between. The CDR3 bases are TGTGCCAGCAGCACCCTCATAGGGAGACCCCTCCACTTT. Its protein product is CASSTLIGRPLHF.

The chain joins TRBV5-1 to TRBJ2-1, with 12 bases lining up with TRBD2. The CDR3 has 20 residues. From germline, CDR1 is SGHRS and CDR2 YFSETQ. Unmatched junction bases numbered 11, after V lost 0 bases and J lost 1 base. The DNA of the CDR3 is TGCGCCAGCAGCTTGGGACTAGCGGGAGTTCTGTCAGGATCCTACAATGAGCAGTTCTTC. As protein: CASSLGLAGVLSGSYNEQFF.

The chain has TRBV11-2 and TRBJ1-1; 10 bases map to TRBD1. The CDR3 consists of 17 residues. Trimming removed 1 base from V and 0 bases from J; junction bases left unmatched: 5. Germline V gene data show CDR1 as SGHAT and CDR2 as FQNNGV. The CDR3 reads CASSLALDRGVNTEAFF. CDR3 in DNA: TGTGCCAGCAGCTTAGCCCTGGACAGGGGGGTGAACACTGAAGCTTTCTTT.

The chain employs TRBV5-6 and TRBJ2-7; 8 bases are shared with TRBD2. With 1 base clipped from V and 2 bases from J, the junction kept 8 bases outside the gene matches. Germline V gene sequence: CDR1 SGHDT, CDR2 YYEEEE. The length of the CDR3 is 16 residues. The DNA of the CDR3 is TGTGCCAGCAGCTTGTGGGCGGGGACTAGACCCTACGAGCAGTACTTC. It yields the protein CASSLWAGTRPYEQYF.

The CDR3 is CATSRVTVNQPQHF. CDR3 nucleotide sequence: TGTGCCACCAGCAGAGTGACAGTTAATCAGCCCCAGCATTTT. This rearrangement joins TRBV15 to TRBJ1-5, with D possibly being TRBD1 (5 bases). Per the germline V gene, CDR1 is LNHNV and CDR2 is YYDKDF (reference sequence). This CDR3 is 14 amino acids long. V dropped 1 base and J dropped 4 bases, with 8 bases sitting between them.

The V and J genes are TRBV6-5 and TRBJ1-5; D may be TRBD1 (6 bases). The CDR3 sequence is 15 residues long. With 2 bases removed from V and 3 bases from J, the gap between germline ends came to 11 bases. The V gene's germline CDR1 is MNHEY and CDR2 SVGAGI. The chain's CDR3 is CASSYGGANNQPQHF. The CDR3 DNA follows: TGTGCCAGCAGTTACGGGGGGGCGAACAATCAGCCCCAGCATTTT.

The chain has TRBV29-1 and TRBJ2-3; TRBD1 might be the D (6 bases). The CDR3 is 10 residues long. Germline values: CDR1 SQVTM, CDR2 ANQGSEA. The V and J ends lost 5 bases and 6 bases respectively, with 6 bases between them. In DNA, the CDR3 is TGCAGCGTTAGGGGGGATACGCAGTATTTT. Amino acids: CSVRGDTQYF.

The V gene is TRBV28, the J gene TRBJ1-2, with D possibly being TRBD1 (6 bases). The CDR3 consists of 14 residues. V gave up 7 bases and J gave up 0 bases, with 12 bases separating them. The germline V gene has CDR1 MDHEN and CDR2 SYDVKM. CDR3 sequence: CASIGTTPNYGYTF. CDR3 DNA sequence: TGTGCCAGCATCGGGACAACTCCTAACTATGGCTACACCTTC.

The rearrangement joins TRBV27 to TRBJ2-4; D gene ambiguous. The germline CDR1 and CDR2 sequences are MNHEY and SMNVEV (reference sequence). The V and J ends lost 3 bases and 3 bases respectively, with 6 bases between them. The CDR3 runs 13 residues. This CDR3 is CASSFSVKNIQYF. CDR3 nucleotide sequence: TGTGCCAGCAGTTTTTCCGTCAAAAACATTCAGTACTTC.

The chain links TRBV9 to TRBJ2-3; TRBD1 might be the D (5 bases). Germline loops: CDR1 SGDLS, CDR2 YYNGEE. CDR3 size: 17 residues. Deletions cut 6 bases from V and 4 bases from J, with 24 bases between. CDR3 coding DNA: TGTGCCAGCACAGTGGGGCCTGGCTCTCTGGCGTCAGATACGCAGTATTTT. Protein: CASTVGPGSLASDTQYF.

CDR3 sequence: CSVALQGRHTEAFF. The DNA of the CDR3 is TGCAGCGTTGCCTTACAGGGACGGCACACTGAAGCTTTCTTT. The V gene is TRBV29-1, the J gene TRBJ1-1, with D possibly being TRBD1 (6 bases). CDR1 and CDR2 from the germline V gene are SQVTM and ANQGSEA. V was cut by 4 bases and J by 3 bases, with 15 bases left in between. CDR3 length: 14 residues.

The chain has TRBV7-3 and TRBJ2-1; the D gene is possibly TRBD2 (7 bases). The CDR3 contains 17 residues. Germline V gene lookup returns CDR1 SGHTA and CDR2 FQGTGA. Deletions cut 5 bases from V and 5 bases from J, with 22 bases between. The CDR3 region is CASSQRGTTTLHNEQFF. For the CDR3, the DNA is TGTGCCAGCAGCCAAAGGGGGACTACAACCCTCCACAATGAGCAGTTCTTC.

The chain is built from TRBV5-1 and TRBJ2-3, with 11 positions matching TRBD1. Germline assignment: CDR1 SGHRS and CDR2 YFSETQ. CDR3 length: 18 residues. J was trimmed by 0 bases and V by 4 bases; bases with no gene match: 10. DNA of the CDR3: TGCGCCAGCAGCCGCGCCTCCGGGACAGGGGGGAGCACAGATACGCAGTATTTT. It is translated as CASSRASGTGGSTDTQYF.

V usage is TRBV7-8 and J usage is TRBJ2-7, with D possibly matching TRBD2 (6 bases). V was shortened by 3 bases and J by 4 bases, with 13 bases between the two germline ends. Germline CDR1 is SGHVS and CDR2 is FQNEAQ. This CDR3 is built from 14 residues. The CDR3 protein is CASSFRAGVYEQYF. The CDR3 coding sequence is TGTGCCAGCAGCTTTCGAGCGGGTGTTTACGAGCAGTACTTC.

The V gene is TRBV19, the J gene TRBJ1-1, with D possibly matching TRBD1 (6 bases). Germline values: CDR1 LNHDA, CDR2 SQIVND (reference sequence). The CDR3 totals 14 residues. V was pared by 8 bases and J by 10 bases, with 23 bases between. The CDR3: CASRTPGGGQGAFF. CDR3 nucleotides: TGTGCCAGTCGCACCCCTGGGGGGGGGCAAGGAGCTTTCTTT.

The CDR3 coding sequence is TGTGCCAGCAGTCCGCGGACAGGGATCTCCTACGAGCAGTACTTC. The encoded protein is CASSPRTGISYEQYF. The chain employs TRBV2 and TRBJ2-7; TRBD1 agrees at 8 bases. Germline V gene data show CDR1 as SNHLY and CDR2 as FYNNEI. V trimming: 5 bases; J trimming: 0 bases; junction bases outside the gene matches: 6. The CDR3 loop spans 15 amino acids.

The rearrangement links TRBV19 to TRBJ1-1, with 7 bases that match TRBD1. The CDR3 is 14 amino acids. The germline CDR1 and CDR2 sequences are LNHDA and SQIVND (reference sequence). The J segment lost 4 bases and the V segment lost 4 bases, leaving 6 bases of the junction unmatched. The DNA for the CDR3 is TGTGCCAGTAGTACTTCGACAGGGTCCACTGAAGCTTTCTTT. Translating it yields CASSTSTGSTEAFF.

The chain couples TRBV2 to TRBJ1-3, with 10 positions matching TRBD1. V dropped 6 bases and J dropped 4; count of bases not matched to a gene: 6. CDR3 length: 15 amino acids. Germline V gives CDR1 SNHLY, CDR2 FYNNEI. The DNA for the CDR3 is TGTGCCAGCAGGAGACAGGGGGCATCGGGAAACACCATATATTTT. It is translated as CASRRQGASGNTIYF.

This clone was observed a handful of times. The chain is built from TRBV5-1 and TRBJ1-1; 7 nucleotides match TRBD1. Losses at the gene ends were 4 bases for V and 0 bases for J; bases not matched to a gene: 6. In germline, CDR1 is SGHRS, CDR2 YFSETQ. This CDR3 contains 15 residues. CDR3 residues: CASSPQGGVNTEAFF. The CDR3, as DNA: TGCGCCAGCAGCCCCCAGGGGGGCGTGAACACTGAAGCTTTCTTT.

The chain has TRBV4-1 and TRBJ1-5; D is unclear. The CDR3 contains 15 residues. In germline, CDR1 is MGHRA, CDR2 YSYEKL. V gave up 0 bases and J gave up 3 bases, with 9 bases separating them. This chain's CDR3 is CASSQDWPSNQPQHF. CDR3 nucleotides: TGCGCCAGCAGCCAAGACTGGCCTTCCAATCAGCCCCAGCATTTT.

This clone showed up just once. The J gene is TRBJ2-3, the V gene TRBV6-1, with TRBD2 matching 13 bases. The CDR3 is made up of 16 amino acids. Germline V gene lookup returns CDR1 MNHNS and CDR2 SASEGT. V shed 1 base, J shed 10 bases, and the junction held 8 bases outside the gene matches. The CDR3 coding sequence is TGTGCCAGCAGTGAAGAGGGACTAGCGGGATATTACTCGCAGTATTTT. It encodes CASSEEGLAGYYSQYF.

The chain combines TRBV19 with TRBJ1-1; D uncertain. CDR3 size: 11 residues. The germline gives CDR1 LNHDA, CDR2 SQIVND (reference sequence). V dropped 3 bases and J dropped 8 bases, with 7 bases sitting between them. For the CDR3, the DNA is TGTGCCAGTAGTATTAACAGAGAAGCTTTCTTT. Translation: CASSINREAFF.

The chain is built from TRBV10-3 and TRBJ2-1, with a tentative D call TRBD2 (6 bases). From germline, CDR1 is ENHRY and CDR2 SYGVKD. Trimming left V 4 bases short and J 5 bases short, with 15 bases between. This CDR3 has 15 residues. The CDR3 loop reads CAISAAGASDNEQFF. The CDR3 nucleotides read TGTGCCATCAGTGCAGCGGGCGCGAGCGACAATGAGCAGTTCTTC.

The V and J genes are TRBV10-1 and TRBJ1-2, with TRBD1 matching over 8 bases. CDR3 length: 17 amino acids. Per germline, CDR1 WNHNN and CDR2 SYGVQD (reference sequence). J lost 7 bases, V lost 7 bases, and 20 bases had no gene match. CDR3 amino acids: CASIGQGGLSTPVGYTF. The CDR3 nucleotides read TGCGCCAGCATTGGACAGGGAGGGCTGAGTACACCGGTTGGCTACACCTTC.

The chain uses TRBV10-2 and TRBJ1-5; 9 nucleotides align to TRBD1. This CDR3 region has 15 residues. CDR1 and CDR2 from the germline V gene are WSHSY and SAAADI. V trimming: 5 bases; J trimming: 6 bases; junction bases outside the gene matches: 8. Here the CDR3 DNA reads TGCGCCAGCAGTCCGGACAGGGGAGCAGGTCAGCCCCAGCATTTT. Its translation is CASSPDRGAGQPQHF.